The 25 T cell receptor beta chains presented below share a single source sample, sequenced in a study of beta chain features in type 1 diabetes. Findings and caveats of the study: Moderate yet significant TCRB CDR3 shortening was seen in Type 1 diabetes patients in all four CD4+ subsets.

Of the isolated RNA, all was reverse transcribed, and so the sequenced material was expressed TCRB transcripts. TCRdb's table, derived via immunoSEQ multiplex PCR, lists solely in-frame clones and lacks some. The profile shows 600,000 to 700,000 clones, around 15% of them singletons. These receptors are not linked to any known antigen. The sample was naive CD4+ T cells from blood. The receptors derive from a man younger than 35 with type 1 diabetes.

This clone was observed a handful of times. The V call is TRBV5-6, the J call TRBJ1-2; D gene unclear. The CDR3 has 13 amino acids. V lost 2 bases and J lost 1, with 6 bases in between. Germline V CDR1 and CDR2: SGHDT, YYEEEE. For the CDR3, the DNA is TGTGCCAGCAGCTTCCGGAGTAACTATGGCTACACCTTC. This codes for CASSFRSNYGYTF.

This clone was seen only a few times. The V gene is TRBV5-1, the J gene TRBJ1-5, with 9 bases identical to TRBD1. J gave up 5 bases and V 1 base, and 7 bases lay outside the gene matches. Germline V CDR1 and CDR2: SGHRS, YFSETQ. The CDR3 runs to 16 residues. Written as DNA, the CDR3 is TGCGCCAGCAGCTTGTCGGAGACAGGGGGTCATCAGCCCCAGCATTTT. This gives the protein CASSLSETGGHQPQHF.

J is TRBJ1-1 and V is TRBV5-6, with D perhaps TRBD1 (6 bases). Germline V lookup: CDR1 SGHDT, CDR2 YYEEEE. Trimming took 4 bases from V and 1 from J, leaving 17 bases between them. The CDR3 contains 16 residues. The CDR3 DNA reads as TGTGCCAGCAGCCCTAGGGGGGGGCGAAGGAACACTGAAGCTTTCTTT. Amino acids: CASSPRGGRRNTEAFF.

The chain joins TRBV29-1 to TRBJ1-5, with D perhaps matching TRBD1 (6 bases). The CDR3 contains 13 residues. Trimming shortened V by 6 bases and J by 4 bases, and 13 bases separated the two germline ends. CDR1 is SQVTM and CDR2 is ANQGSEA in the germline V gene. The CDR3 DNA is TGCAGCGTGGCAGGGGAGGGGAATCAGCCCCAGCATTTT. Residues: CSVAGEGNQPQHF. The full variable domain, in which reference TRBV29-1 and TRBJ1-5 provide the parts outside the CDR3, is SAVISQKPSRDICQRGTSLTIQCQVDSQVTMMFWYRQQPGQSLTLIATANQGSEATYESGFVIDKFPISRPNLTFSTLTVSNMSPEDSSIYLCSVAGEGNQPQHFGDGTRLSIL.

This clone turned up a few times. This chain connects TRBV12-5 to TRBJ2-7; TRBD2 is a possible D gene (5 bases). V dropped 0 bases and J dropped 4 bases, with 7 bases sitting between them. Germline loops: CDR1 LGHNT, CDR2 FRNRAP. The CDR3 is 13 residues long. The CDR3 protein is CASGLVPGYEQYF. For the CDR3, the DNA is TGTGCTAGTGGTTTGGTACCGGGATACGAGCAGTACTTC.

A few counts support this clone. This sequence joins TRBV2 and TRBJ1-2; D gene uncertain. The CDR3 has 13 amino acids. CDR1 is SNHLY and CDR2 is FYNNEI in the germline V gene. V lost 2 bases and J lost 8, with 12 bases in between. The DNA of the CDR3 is TGTGCCAGCAGTGAACGCGGCGAATTGGGCTACACCTTC. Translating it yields CASSERGELGYTF.

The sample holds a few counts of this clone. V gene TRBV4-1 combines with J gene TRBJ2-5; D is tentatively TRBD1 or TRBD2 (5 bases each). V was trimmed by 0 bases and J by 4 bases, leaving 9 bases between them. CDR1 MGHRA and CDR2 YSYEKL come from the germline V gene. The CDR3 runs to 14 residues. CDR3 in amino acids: CASSQDSGGETQYF. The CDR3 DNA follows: TGCGCCAGCAGCCAAGATTCTGGGGGAGAGACCCAGTACTTC.

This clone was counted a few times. In DNA form, the CDR3 reads TGTGCCAGCAGCCATACAGTTAAGGATTCACCCCTCCACTTT. It translates to CASSHTVKDSPLHF. V is TRBV7-8 and J is TRBJ1-6; D is unresolved. Trimming took off 5 bases at V and 8 bases at J, with 13 bases between the two ends. Germline V gene sequence: CDR1 SGHVS, CDR2 FQNEAQ. The CDR3 totals 14 residues.

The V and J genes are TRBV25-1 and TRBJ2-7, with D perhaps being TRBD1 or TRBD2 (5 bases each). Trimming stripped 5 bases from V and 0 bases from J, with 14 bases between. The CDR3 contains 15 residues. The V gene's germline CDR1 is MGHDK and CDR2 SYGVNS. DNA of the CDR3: TGTGCCAGCAGTTACCGGGACGCACCCTCCTACGAGCAGTACTTC. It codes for CASSYRDAPSYEQYF.

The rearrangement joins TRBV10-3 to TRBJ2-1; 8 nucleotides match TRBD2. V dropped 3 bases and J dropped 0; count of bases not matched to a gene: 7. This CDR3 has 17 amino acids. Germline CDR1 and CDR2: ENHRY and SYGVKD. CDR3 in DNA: TGTGCCATCAGTGAAGGCGGCGGGGGGAACTCCTACAATGAGCAGTTCTTC. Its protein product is CAISEGGGGNSYNEQFF.

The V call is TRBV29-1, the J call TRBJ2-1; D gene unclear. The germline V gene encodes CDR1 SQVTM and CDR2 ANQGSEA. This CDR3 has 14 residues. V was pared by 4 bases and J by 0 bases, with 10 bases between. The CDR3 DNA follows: TGCAGCGTTGTCAGGATGAGCTCCTACAATGAGCAGTTCTTC. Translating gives CSVVRMSSYNEQFF.

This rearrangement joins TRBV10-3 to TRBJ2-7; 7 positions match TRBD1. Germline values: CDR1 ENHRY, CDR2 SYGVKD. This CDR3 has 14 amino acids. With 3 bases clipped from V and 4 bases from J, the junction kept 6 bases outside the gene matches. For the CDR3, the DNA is TGTGCCATCAGTGAAAGGGACAGAATTTACGAGCAGTACTTC. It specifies CAISERDRIYEQYF.

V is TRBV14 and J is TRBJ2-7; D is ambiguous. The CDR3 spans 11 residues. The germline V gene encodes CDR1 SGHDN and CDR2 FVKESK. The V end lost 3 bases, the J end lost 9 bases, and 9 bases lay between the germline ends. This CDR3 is CASSQMTVQYF. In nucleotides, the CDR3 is TGTGCCAGCAGCCAGATGACCGTGCAGTACTTC.

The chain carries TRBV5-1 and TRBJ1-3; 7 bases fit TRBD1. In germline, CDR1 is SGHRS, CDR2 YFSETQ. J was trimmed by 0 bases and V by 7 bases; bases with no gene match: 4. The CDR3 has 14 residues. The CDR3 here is CASGQGDSGNTIYF. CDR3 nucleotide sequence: TGCGCCAGCGGGCAGGGGGACTCTGGAAACACCATATATTTT. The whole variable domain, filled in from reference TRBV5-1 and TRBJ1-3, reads KAGVTQTPRYLIKTRGQQVTLSCSPISGHRSVSWYQQTPGQGLQFLFEYFSETQRNKGNFPGRFSGRQFSNSRSEMNVSTLELGDSALYLCASGQGDSGNTIYFGEGSWLTVV.

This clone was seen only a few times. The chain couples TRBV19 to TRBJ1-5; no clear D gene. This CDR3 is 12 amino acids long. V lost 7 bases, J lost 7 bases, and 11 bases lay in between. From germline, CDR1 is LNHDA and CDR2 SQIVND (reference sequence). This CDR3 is CASNLRGQPQHF. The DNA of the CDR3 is TGTGCCAGTAACCTACGTGGGCAGCCCCAGCATTTT. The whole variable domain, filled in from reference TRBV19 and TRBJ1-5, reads DGGITQSPKYLFRKEGQNVTLSCEQNLNHDAMYWYRQDPGQGLRLIYYSQIVNDFQKGDIAEGYSVSREKKESFPLTVTSAQKNPTAFYLCASNLRGQPQHFGDGTRLSIL.

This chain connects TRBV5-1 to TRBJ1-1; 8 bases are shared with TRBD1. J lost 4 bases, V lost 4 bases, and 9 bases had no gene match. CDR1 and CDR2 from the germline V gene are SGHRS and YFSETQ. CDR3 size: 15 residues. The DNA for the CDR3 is TGCGCCAGCAGCCAAGAGACAGGGGTCATCACTGAAGCTTTCTTT. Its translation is CASSQETGVITEAFF.

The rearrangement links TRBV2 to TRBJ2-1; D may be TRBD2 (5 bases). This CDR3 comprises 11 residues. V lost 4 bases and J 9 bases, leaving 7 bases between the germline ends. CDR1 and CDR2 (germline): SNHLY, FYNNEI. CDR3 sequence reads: CASSVRVEQFF. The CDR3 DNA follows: TGTGCCAGCAGTGTGCGGGTTGAGCAGTTCTTC.

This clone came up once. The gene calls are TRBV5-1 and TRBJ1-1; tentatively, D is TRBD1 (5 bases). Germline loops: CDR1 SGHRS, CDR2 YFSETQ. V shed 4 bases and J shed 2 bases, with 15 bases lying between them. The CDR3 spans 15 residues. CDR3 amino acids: CASSPPSRGNTEAFF. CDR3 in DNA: TGCGCCAGCAGCCCCCCGAGTCGGGGCAACACTGAAGCTTTCTTT.

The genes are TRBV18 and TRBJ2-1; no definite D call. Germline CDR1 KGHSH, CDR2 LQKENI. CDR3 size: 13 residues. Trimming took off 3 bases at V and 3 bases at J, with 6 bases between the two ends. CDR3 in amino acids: CASSPADYNEQFF. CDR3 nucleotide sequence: TGTGCCAGCTCACCGGCCGACTACAATGAGCAGTTCTTC.

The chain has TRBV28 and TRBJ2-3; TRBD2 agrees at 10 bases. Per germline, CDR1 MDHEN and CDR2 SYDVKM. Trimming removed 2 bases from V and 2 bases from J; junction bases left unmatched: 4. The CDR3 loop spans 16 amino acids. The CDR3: CASSLTTSGVTDTQYF. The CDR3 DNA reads TGTGCCAGCAGTTTAACTACTAGCGGGGTCACAGATACGCAGTATTTT.

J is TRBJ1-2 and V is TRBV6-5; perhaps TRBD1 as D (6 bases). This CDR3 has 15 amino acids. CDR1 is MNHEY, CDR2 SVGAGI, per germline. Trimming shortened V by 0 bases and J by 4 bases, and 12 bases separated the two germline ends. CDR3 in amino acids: CASSYSRQGTYGYTF. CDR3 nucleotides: TGTGCCAGCAGTTACTCACGGCAGGGGACCTATGGCTACACCTTC.

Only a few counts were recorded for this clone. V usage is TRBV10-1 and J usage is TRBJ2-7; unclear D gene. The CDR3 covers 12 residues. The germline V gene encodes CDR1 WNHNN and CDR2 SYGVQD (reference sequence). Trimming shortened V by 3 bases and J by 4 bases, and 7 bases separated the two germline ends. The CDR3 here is CASSDRPYEQYF. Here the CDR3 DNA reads TGCGCCAGCAGTGACAGGCCTTACGAGCAGTACTTC.

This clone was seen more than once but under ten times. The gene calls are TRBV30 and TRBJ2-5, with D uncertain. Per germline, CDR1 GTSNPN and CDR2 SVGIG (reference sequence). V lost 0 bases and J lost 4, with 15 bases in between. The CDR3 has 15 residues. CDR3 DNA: TGTGCCTGGAGTGTTGGTCTGAGACCGACAGAGACCCAGTACTTC. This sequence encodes CAWSVGLRPTETQYF.

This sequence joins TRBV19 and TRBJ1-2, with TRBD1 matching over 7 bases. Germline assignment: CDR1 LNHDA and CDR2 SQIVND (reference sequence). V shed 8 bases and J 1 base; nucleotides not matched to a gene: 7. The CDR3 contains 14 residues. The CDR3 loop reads CASGRTGNNYGYTF. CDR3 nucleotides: TGTGCCAGTGGGAGGACAGGTAATAACTATGGCTACACCTTC.

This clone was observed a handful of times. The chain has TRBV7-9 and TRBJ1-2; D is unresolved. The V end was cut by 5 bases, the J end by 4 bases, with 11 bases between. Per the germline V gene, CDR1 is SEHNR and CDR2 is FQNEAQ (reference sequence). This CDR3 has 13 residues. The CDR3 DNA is TGTGCCAGCAGCGAAAGGGCCTCCTATGGCTACACCTTC. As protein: CASSERASYGYTF.